One and the same sample provided the 21 T cell receptor beta chains below, sequenced in a study of cytomegalovirus exposure and HLA in healthy donors. The PCR contained 60 Vbeta and 13 Jbeta primers. TCRdb's table, derived via immunoSEQ multiplex PCR, lists solely in-frame clones and lacks some. The sample holds approximately 140,000 clones, 60% to 80% seen once. Sequences were obtained from PBMCs. These receptor sequences come from a woman aged 55-69 years in good health and CMV-seronegative.

This chain connects TRBV11-2 to TRBJ2-3; possible D gene TRBD2, 6 bases. The CDR3 is 14 residues long. Germline-derived CDR1 and CDR2 are SGHAT and FQNNGV. Trimming removed 0 bases at V and 3 bases at J, with 7 bases between. The CDR3 region is CASSLDGGTDTQYF. The CDR3 nucleotides read TGTGCCAGCAGCTTAGATGGGGGGACAGATACGCAGTATTTT.

The table lists this clone with a count of one. This rearrangement joins TRBV7-6 to TRBJ1-2; 7 positions agree with TRBD1. V gave up 1 base and J gave up 0 bases; unmatched junction bases: 11. Germline V gives CDR1 SGHVS, CDR2 FNYEAQ. The CDR3 consists of 18 residues. CDR3 nucleotides: TGTGCCAGCAGCTTAGGTTGGCGAAGACAGGGATCTAACTATGGCTACACCTTC. This codes for CASSLGWRRQGSNYGYTF.

This clone has only a few counts. The genes are TRBV19 and TRBJ2-7; 11 nucleotides align to TRBD2. The trim removed 5 bases at V and 5 bases at J, leaving 8 bases unmatched. The germline gives CDR1 LNHDA, CDR2 SQIVND (reference sequence). This CDR3 comprises 15 residues. The CDR3 region has the DNA TGTGCCAGTAGTGAACTAGCGGGAGTGTCCCACGAGCAGTACTTC. Amino acids: CASSELAGVSHEQYF.

This clone was detected only a few times. The V call is TRBV7-2, the J call TRBJ2-1, with D possibly matching TRBD2 (6 bases). Germline CDR1 SGHTA, CDR2 FQGNSA. CDR3 size: 17 residues. Trimming shortened V by 5 bases and J by 8 bases, and 25 bases separated the two germline ends. For the CDR3, the DNA is TGTGCCAGCAGCCCCGTTGGGTGGGGGGACCTCCGGGATGAGCAGTTCTTC. Amino acid sequence: CASSPVGWGDLRDEQFF. The variable domain in full, with the rest retrieved from reference TRBV7-2 and TRBJ2-1, is GAGVSQSPSNKVTEKGKDVELRCDPISGHTALYWYRQSLGQGLEFLIYFQGNSAPDKSGLPSDRFSAERTGGSVSTLTIQRTQQEDSAVYLCASSPVGWGDLRDEQFFGPGTRLTVL.

As to this clone: A read error may produce the germline difference seen at one junction end. CDR3 coding DNA: TGTGCCAGCAGCCCCCGACAGGATTACTTT. Residues: CASSPRQDYF. V usage is TRBV9 and J usage is TRBJ1-1; D perhaps matches TRBD1 (6 bases). The CDR3 has 10 residues. CDR1 is SGDLS and CDR2 is YYNGEE in the germline V gene.

The rearrangement links TRBV28 to TRBJ2-1; 10 nucleotides agree with TRBD2. Germline CDR1 reads MDHEN; CDR2 reads SYDVKM. CDR3 length: 15 amino acids. The V segment lost 6 bases and the J segment 4 bases; nucleotides outside the gene matches: 6. The CDR3 coding sequence is TGTGCCAGCAGCCTAGCGGGAGAGCGGTACAATGAGCAGTTCTTC. Translated: CASSLAGERYNEQFF.

In nucleotides, the CDR3 is TGTGCCAGCAGTTTACCCAACAGGGTTAACACTGAAGCTTTCTTT. Translating it yields CASSLPNRVNTEAFF. The genes are TRBV28 and TRBJ1-1; the D gene is possibly TRBD1 (6 bases). Per the germline V gene, CDR1 is MDHEN and CDR2 is SYDVKM. V lost 2 bases and J lost 2, with 12 bases in between. The CDR3 spans 15 residues.

This clone was picked up a small number of times. This chain connects TRBV2 to TRBJ2-7, with D unclear. The CDR3 sequence is 11 residues long. CDR1 and CDR2 (germline): SNHLY, FYNNEI. V dropped 9 bases and J dropped 1 base, with 7 bases sitting between them. This chain's CDR3 is CASAQSYEQYF. In DNA form, the CDR3 reads TGTGCCAGTGCACAGTCCTACGAGCAGTACTTC. Together with reference TRBV2 and TRBJ2-7, the CDR3 gives the full variable domain: EPEVTQTPSHQVTQMGQEVILRCVPISNHLYFYWYRQILGQKVEFLVSFYNNEISEKSEIFDDQFSVERPDGSNFTLKIRSTKLEDSAMYFCASAQSYEQYFGPGTRLTVT.

This rearrangement joins TRBV30 to TRBJ1-6; D is possibly TRBD1 (6 bases). V was clipped by 3 bases and J by 5 bases, with 11 bases between them. This CDR3 is 14 amino acids long. Germline V gives CDR1 GTSNPN, CDR2 SVGIG (reference sequence). The CDR3 protein is CAWRVTGNNSPLHF. The DNA of the CDR3 is TGTGCCTGGAGGGTCACAGGGAATAATTCACCCCTCCACTTT.

This clone has only one observation. The chain combines TRBV18 with TRBJ2-2; no clear D. This CDR3 comprises 16 residues. The ends were cut back, 3 bases at V and 5 bases at J, with 16 bases in the middle. CDR1 and CDR2 (germline): KGHSH, LQKENI. The CDR3 spells CASSPLTQQNTGELFF. DNA for the CDR3: TGTGCCAGCTCACCCCTTACACAGCAAAATACCGGGGAGCTGTTTTTT. The whole variable domain, filled in from reference TRBV18 and TRBJ2-2, reads NAGVMQNPRHLVRRRGQEARLRCSPMKGHSHVYWYRQLPEEGLKFMVYLQKENIIDESGMPKERFSAEFPKEGPSILRIQQVVRGDSAAYFCASSPLTQQNTGELFFGEGSRLTVL.

This chain links TRBV6-5 with TRBJ2-1, with 9 positions matching TRBD2. CDR1 MNHEY and CDR2 SVGAGI come from the germline V gene. Trimming removed 4 bases from V and 6 bases from J; junction bases left unmatched: 7. The CDR3 is made up of 15 amino acids. In DNA form, the CDR3 reads TGTGCCAGCAGTTGGGGGCTAGCGGGGTTCAATGAGCAGTTCTTC. Translation: CASSWGLAGFNEQFF.

The rearrangement links TRBV7-2 to TRBJ2-7; 8 nucleotides agree with TRBD2. Germline V lookup: CDR1 SGHTA, CDR2 FQGNSA. Germline trimming cut 3 bases from V and 5 bases from J; bases unmatched to any gene: 3. The CDR3 spans 13 residues. The CDR3 coding sequence is TGTGCCAGCAGCTTCATCGGGAGGGACGAGCAGTACTTC. As protein: CASSFIGRDEQYF. The full variable domain, its missing parts supplied by reference TRBV7-2 and TRBJ2-7, is GAGVSQSPSNKVTEKGKDVELRCDPISGHTALYWYRQSLGQGLEFLIYFQGNSAPDKSGLPSDRFSAERTGGSVSTLTIQRTQQEDSAVYLCASSFIGRDEQYFGPGTRLTVT.

J is TRBJ1-2 and V is TRBV5-1; D uncertain. The CDR3 totals 13 residues. Germline V gene lookup returns CDR1 SGHRS and CDR2 YFSETQ. V lost 0 bases to trimming and J lost 7 bases, with 10 bases between them. CDR3 DNA sequence: TGCGCCAGCAGCTTGGACGAGGGTGGTGGCTACACCTTC. Its protein is CASSLDEGGGYTF.

CDR3 DNA sequence: TGCGCCAGCACCTCTGGAGGCAACACTGAAGCTTTCTTT. Its translation is CASTSGGNTEAFF. The genes are TRBV5-1 and TRBJ1-1; D unclear. CDR1 SGHRS and CDR2 YFSETQ come from the germline V gene. V gave up 6 bases and J gave up 2 bases, with 11 bases separating them. The CDR3 covers 13 residues.

This clone was observed a handful of times. The V and J genes are TRBV10-3 and TRBJ1-4; no clear D gene. Trimming pared 3 bases from V and 0 bases from J, leaving 8 bases between. The germline V gene has CDR1 ENHRY and CDR2 SYGVKD. The CDR3 is 15 amino acids. The CDR3 DNA reads as TGTGCCATCAGTGATCACGGTCCAACTAATGAAAAACTGTTTTTT. Encoded protein: CAISDHGPTNEKLFF.

The chain recombines TRBV6-5 with TRBJ2-5, with no clear D. CDR1 MNHEY and CDR2 SVGAGI come from the germline V gene. The CDR3 spans 13 residues. Trimming took 7 bases from V and 0 from J, leaving 9 bases between them. The CDR3 reads CASNRHHQETQYF. The CDR3 DNA reads as TGTGCCAGCAATCGACACCACCAAGAGACCCAGTACTTC.

The chain joins TRBV7-9 to TRBJ2-1; 7 positions match TRBD2. The CDR3 contains 13 residues. From germline, CDR1 is SEHNR and CDR2 FQNEAQ (reference sequence). The V gene end was trimmed by 1 base and the J gene end by 8 bases; junction bases not matched to a gene: 2. In DNA, the CDR3 is TGTGCCAGCAGCTTAGGGACTAGTTATGAGCAGTTCTTC. It encodes CASSLGTSYEQFF.

The rearrangement joins TRBV28 to TRBJ1-2, with 10 bases lining up with TRBD1. The CDR3 runs to 14 residues. Germline V CDR1 and CDR2: MDHEN, SYDVKM. Losses at the gene ends were 5 bases for V and 4 bases for J; bases not matched to a gene: 4. CDR3 amino acids: CASSDRGPVYGYTF. In DNA form, the CDR3 reads TGTGCCAGCAGTGACAGGGGGCCGGTCTATGGCTACACCTTC.

This clone was counted a single time. CDR3 nucleotide sequence: TGTGCCAGCCGGACAGGGCTGAACACTGAAGCTTTCTTT. This encodes CASRTGLNTEAFF. This chain joins TRBV2 and TRBJ1-1, with 8 bases aligning to TRBD1. J gave up 0 bases and V 8 bases, and 2 bases lay outside the gene matches. Looked up from germline, CDR1 is SNHLY and CDR2 is FYNNEI. The CDR3 covers 13 residues. Variable domain in full (rest from reference TRBV2 and TRBJ1-1): EPEVTQTPSHQVTQMGQEVILRCVPISNHLYFYWYRQILGQKVEFLVSFYNNEISEKSEIFDDQFSVERPDGSNFTLKIRSTKLEDSAMYFCASRTGLNTEAFFGQGTRLTVV.

The chain recombines TRBV5-1 with TRBJ1-2; 8 positions match TRBD1. The V gene's germline CDR1 is SGHRS and CDR2 YFSETQ. V shed 0 bases and J 2 bases; nucleotides not matched to a gene: 0. The CDR3 has 14 residues. CDR3 loop: CASSLGTGNYGYTF. DNA of the CDR3: TGCGCCAGCAGCTTGGGGACAGGGAACTATGGCTACACCTTC.

This clone was recorded only once. The chain employs TRBV11-3 and TRBJ2-7; a weak D match, TRBD2 (7 bases). CDR1 and CDR2 from the germline V gene are SGHNT and YENEEA. The CDR3 runs 15 residues. V was pared by 5 bases and J by 7 bases, with 21 bases between. For the CDR3, the DNA is TGTGCCAGCAGCCAAGGGGGGGGAGCCCCTCGGGAGCAGTACTTC. This encodes CASSQGGGAPREQYF.